This section outlines one T cell receptor (beta chain) sequence together with its context. This record belongs to a study of control samples from healthy donors and cancer patients. TCRdb keeps only in-frame clones here, not all; method: immunoSEQ multiplex PCR. Of 400,000 to 500,000 clones in the sample, more than 80% are singletons; the top ten hold 6% to 7%. This clonotype was obtained from a man in his forties or fifties with head and neck cancer. The sample comprised PBMCs.

DNA of the CDR3: TGTGCCAGCAGTTATCGTATAGGACCGAAGAACACTGAAGCTTTCTTT. It is translated as CASSYRIGPKNTEAFF. This chain uses TRBV6-2 or TRBV6-3 with TRBJ1-1; no clear D gene. The V gene lost 3 bases and the J gene lost 1 base, with 15 bases spanning the gap. CDR3 length: 16 amino acids. The germline V gene has CDR1 MNHEY and CDR2 SVGEGT.